Reported below is one T cell receptor (beta chain). CDR1 is ENHRY and CDR2 is SYGVKD in the germline V gene. The ends lost 6 bases at V and 3 bases at J; junction bases unmatched: 3. The CDR3 is 13 residues long. Original handling: How many nucleated cells were present was estimated from reference gene primer amplification. The data were produced by immunoSEQ multiplex PCR, yet TCRdb's version contains in-frame clones alone and is incomplete. The DNA gave D and trimming, while V, J and clone size come from that table. The data contain 55,000 to 75,000 clones, approximately 88% of them seen just once; the ten biggest clones take up more than 15%. These data belong to a study of blood T cell repertoires in COVID-19. Study-wide context: The United States, Italy and Spain provided the acute and convalescent COVID-19 samples.

Sequencing used peripheral blood. The chain employs TRBV10-3 and TRBJ2-7; 9 bases map to TRBD1. This receptor was taken from a man aged 60 to 75 with COVID-19, enrolled during active disease. The CDR3 nucleotides read TGTGCCATCAGCCGGGACAGGGTCTACGAGCAGTACTTC. This translates into CAISRDRVYEQYF.